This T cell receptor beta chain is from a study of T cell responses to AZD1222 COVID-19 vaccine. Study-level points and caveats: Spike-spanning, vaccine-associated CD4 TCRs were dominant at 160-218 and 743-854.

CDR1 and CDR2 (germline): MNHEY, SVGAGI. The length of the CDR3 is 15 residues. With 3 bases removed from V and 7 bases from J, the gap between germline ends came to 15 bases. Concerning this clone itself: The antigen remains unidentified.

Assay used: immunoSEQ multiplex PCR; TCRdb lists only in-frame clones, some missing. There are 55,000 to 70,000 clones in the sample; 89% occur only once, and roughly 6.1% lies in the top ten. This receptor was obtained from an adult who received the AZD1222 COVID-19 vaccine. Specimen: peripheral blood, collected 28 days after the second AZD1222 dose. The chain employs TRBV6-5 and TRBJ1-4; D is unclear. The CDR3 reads CASSYRPKGPEKLFF. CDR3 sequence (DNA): TGTGCCAGCAGTTATCGTCCAAAAGGCCCTGAAAAACTGTTTTTT.